This is a list of T cell receptor beta chains from one sample in a study of shared clonotypes between healthy human individuals. The assay was immunoSEQ multiplex PCR, and TCRdb's table has in-frame clones only and misses some. The sample carries 2 million to 2.5 million clones, roughly 94% recorded once. Sequencing was carried out using naive CD4+ T cells sorted from blood. These receptors came from a young man in good health. Each CDR3 is given with its conserved first and last residue. The D gene is left open where the match is weak. Clone size, where shown, is once, few, many, or a class for clones that have expanded.

TRBV11-2	few	NA	TRBJ1-1	CASSLNPNTEAFF	TGTGCCAGCAGCTTAAACCCGAACACTGAAGCTTTCTTT
TRBV6-5	once	TRBD1	TRBJ1-6	CASSSRTGDPSPLHF	TGTGCCAGCAGTTCCCGGACAGGGGATCCTTCACCCCTCCACTTT
TRBV5-6	once	NA	TRBJ1-3	CASSWGRFSGGNTIYF	TGTGCCAGCAGCTGGGGCCGCTTCTCTGGCGGAAACACCATATATTTT
TRBV4-3	NA	TRBD2	TRBJ2-3	CASSQDLLAGGITDTQYF	TGCGCCAGCAGCCAAGATCTACTAGCGGGAGGTATAACAGATACGCAGTATTTT
TRBV18	NA	NA	TRBJ2-7	CASSPFGGADSQYF	TGTGCCAGCTCACCATTCGGTGGGGCAGACTCCCAGTACTTC
TRBV6-1	NA	TRBD1	TRBJ1-1	CASSVQWTGTNTEAFF	TGTGCCAGCAGTGTCCAGTGGACAGGGACGAACACTGAAGCTTTCTTT
TRBV4-1	NA	TRBD1	TRBJ2-2	CASSLGTGEDTGELFF	TGCGCCAGCAGTCTCGGTACAGGGGAAGACACCGGGGAGCTGTTTTTT
TRBV19	once	NA	TRBJ2-7	CASSKVVASEGSSYEQYF	TGTGCCAGTAGTAAGGTGGTGGCTAGCGAGGGGAGCTCCTACGAGCAGTACTTC
TRBV6-9	once	NA	TRBJ1-5	CASSYWVGTAGPLNQPQHF	TGTGCCAGCAGTTATTGGGTGGGGACGGCAGGCCCCTTAAATCAGCCCCAGCATTTT
TRBV5-4	NA	NA	TRBJ2-3	CATGTRDTQYF	TGTGCCACCGGTACAAGAGATACGCAGTATTTT